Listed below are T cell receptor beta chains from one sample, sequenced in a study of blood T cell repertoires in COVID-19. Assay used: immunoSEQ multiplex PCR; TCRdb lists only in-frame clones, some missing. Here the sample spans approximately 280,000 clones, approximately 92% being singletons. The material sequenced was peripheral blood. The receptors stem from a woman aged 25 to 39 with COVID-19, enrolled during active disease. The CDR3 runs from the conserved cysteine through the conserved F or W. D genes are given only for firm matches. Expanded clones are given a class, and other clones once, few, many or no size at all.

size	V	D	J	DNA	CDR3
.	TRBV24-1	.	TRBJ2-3	TGTGCCACCAGCCCAACAGGGACGGTTAGCACAGATACGCAGTATTTT	CATSPTGTVSTDTQYF
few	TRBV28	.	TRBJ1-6	TGTGCCAGCTGGGGAGCCTATAATTCACCCCTCCACTTT	CASWGAYNSPLHF
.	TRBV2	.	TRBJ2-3	TGTGCCAGCAGTGAAGAGGGGGCGGGGACAGATACGCAGTATTTT	CASSEEGAGTDTQYF
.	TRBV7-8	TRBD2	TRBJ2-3	TGTGCCAGCAGCTTAGTCAGCGGGAGGGCCGTAGATACGCAGTATTTT	CASSLVSGRAVDTQYF
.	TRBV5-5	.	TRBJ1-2	TGTGCCAGCAGCCCGTCCGTTAGCCCCCGAAACTATGGCTACACCTTC	CASSPSVSPRNYGYTF
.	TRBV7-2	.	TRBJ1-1	TGTGCCAGCAGCTTAGATGGTTCGAGGAACACTGAAGCTTTCTTT	CASSLDGSRNTEAFF
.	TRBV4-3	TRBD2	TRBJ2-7	TGCGCCAGCAGCCCCGGACTAGCGCCCTACGAGCAGTACTTC	CASSPGLAPYEQYF
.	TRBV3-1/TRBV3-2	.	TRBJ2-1	TGTGCCAGCAGCCAAGGTGACTATGAGCAGTTCTTC	CASSQGDYEQFF
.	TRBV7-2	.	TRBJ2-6	TGTGCCAGCAGCTCCAGGGAATCTGGGGCCAACGTCCTGACTTTC	CASSSRESGANVLTF
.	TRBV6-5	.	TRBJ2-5	TGTGCCAGCACACGGGGGGAGACCCAGTACTTC	CASTRGETQYF
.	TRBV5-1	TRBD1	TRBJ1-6	TGCGCCAGCAGCGCGGGACCGGGACAGGATAATTCACCCCTCCACTTT	CASSAGPGQDNSPLHF
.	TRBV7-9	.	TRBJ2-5	TGTGCCAGCAGCCAACTCCAAGAGACCCAGTACTTC	CASSQLQETQYF
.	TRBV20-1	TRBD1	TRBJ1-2	TGCAGTGCTCCCCGGACAGGCGGCTACACCTTC	CSAPRTGGYTF
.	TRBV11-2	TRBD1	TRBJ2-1	TGTGCCAGCAGCTCGGGACAGGTCTTCTACAATGAGCAGTTCTTC	CASSSGQVFYNEQFF
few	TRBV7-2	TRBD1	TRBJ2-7	TGTGCCAGCAGCTTACAGGGGGCCATCTCCTACGAGCAGTACTTC	CASSLQGAISYEQYF
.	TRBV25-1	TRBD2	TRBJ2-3	TGTGCCGCCACAGGGGTGGGGCGGGAGGGCCGCACAGATACGCAGTATTTT	CAATGVGREGRTDTQYF
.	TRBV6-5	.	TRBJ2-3	TGTGCCAGCAGAGAGGGGGTCGGCACAGATACGCAGTATTTT	CASREGVGTDTQYF
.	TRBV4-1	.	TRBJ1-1	TGCGCCAGCAGCCCACTCCTCGGTAGTCCTGAAGCTTTCTTT	CASSPLLGSPEAFF
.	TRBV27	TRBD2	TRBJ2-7	TGTGCCAGCAGTCCACACTCTAGCGGGAGTTCCTACGAGCAGTACTTC	CASSPHSSGSSYEQYF
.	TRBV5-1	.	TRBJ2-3	TGCGCCAGCAGCCTCCTGCCGGAGGGAGATACGCAGTATTTT	CASSLLPEGDTQYF
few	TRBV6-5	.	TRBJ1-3	TGTGCCAGCAATGGGTTACAGAGCTCTGGAAACACCATATATTTT	CASNGLQSSGNTIYF
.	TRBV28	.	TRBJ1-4	TGTGCCAGCAGTTCGGGACAAACGAATGAAAAACTGTTTTTT	CASSSGQTNEKLFF
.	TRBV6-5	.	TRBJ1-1	TGTGCCAGCAGCCAGAGACTCCTGAACACTGAAGCTTTCTTT	CASSQRLLNTEAFF
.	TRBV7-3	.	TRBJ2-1	TGTGCCAGCAGCTTCATGACAGACAATGAGCAGTTCTTC	CASSFMTDNEQFF
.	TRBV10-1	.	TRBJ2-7	TGCGCCAGCAGTGCTGGACAGTCCTACGAGCAGTACTTC	CASSAGQSYEQYF
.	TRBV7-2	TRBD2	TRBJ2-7	TGTGCCAGCAGCTTAGTGGGGCTAGCGGGAGGTAACGAGCAGTACTTC	CASSLVGLAGGNEQYF
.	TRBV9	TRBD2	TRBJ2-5	TGTGCCAGCAGCGTAGCGGGAGGGGAGGAGACCCAGTACTTC	CASSVAGGEETQYF
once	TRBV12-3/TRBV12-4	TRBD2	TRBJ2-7	TGTGCCAGCGGTACTAGCGGGAGTTACGAGCAGTACTTC	CASGTSGSYEQYF
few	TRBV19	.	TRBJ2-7	TGTGCCAGTAGCCGCCGGAGGGGCGAAAACGACGAGCAGTACTTC	CASSRRRGENDEQYF
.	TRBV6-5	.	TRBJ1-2	TGTGCCACCGTTACTAGCCGGGGATATGGCTACACCTTC	CATVTSRGYGYTF
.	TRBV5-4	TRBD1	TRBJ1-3	TGTGCCAGCAGCACGGGACAGGACACAGGAAACACCATATATTTT	CASSTGQDTGNTIYF
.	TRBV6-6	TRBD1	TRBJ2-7	TGTGCCAGCAGTTACGGGGCAGGGGGCACCTACGAGCAGTACTTC	CASSYGAGGTYEQYF
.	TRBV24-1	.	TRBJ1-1	TGTGCCACCAGTAGGGGTTCTAACACTGAAGCTTTCTTT	CATSRGSNTEAFF
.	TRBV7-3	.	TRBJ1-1	TGTGCCAGCAGCTTAAAGCCGACTGGAGCTGGGGCTTTCTTT	CASSLKPTGAGAFF
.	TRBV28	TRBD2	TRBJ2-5	TGTGCCAGCAGTTTTATGTCCGGGAGGGCCGTCGAGACCCAGTACTTC	CASSFMSGRAVETQYF
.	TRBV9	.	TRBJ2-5	TGTGCCAGCAGCGTGGGGGAGGTAGAGACCCAGTACTTC	CASSVGEVETQYF
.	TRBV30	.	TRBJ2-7	TGTGCCTGGAGTGAAGATAGAAGAAGCTACGAGCAGTACTTC	CAWSEDRRSYEQYF
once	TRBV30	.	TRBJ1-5	TGTGCCTGGAGTGTGGGGGGGGACAATCAGCCCCAGCATTTT	CAWSVGGDNQPQHF
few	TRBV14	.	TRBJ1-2	TGTGCCAGCAGCCAAGTTCCGTCGTATGGCTACACCTTC	CASSQVPSYGYTF
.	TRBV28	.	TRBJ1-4	TGTGCCAGCAGACGCCAGGGGCCTAATGAAAAACTGTTTTTT	CASRRQGPNEKLFF
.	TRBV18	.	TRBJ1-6	TGTGCCAGCGCTAGCACAGATGATTCACCCCTCCACTTT	CASASTDDSPLHF
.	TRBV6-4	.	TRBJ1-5	TGTGCCAGCAGTGCCGGGACGGCGGGGGAATCCCAGCATTTT	CASSAGTAGESQHF
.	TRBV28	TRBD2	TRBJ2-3	TGTGCCAGCAGTTTGCCGAAGCTAGCGGGAGTATCAGATACGCAGTATTTT	CASSLPKLAGVSDTQYF
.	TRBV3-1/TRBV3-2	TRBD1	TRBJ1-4	TGTGCCAGCAGCCAAGCGGGGACAGGGGATGAAAAACTGTTTTTT	CASSQAGTGDEKLFF
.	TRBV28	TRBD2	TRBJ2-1	TGTGCCAGCAGACCCCCTCTAGCGGGAGCGTCTAGGGAGCAGTTCTTC	CASRPPLAGASREQFF
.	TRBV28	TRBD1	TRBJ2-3	TGTGCCAGCAGTTTATGGGGGACAGGCACAGATACGCAGTATTTT	CASSLWGTGTDTQYF
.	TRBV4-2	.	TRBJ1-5	TGTGCCAGCAGCCCAGGACAGCCTGGTAGCAATCAGCCCCAGCATTTT	CASSPGQPGSNQPQHF
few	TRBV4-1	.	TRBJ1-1	TGCGCCAGCAGCCGCCAAACCGAAGGAGGGCCTGAAGCTTTCTTT	CASSRQTEGGPEAFF
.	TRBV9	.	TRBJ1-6	TGTGCCAGCAGCCCCGGTCTGGGGCAGGCTGGTTCACCCCTCCACTTT	CASSPGLGQAGSPLHF
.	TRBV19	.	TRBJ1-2	TGTGCCAGTAGTATGGGAGACGGCTACACCTTC	CASSMGDGYTF
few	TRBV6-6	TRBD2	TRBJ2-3	TGTGCCAGCAGTATCACTAGCGGGATTGATACGCAGTATTTT	CASSITSGIDTQYF
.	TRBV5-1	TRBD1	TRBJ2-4	TGCGCCAGCAGCGGGGGACAGGGATACATTCAGTACTTC	CASSGGQGYIQYF
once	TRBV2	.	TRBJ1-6	TGTGCCAGCGCTACAGATTACAATTCACCCCTCCACTTT	CASATDYNSPLHF